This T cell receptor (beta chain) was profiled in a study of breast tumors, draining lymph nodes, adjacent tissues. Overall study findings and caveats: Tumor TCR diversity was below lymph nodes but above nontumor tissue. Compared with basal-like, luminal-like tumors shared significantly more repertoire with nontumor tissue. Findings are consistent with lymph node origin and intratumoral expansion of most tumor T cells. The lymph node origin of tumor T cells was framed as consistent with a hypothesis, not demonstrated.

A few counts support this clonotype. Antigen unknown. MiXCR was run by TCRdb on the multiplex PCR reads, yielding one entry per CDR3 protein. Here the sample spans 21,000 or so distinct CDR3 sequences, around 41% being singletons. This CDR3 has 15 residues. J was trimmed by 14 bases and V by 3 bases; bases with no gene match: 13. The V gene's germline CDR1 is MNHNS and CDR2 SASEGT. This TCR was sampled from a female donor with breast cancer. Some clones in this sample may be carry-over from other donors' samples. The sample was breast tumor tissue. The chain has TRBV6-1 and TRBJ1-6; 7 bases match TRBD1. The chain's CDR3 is CASSDQTGPRGTLHF. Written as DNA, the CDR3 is TGTGCCAGCAGTGACCAGACAGGACCCAGGGGGACCCTCCACTTT.